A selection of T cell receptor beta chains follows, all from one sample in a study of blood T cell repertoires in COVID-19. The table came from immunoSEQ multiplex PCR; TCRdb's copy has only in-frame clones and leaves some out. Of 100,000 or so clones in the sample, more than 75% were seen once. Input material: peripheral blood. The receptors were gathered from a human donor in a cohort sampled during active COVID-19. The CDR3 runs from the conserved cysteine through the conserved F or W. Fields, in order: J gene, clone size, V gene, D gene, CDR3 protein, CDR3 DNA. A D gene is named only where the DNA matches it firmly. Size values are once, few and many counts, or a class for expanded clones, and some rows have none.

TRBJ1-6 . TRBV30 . CAWRQDQSGTIIHF TGTGCCTGGAGACAGGATCAATCCGGGACAATAATCCACTTT
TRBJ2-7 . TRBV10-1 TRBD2 CASSEVLAGGGEQYF TGCGCCAGCAGTGAGGTACTAGCGGGAGGAGGCGAGCAGTACTTC
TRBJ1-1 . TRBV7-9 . CASSKDSRTEAFF TGTGCCAGCAGCAAAGACAGTCGCACTGAAGCTTTCTTT
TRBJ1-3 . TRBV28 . CASSLPPGSSGNTIYF TGTGCCAGCAGTTTACCCCCAGGGTCCTCTGGAAACACCATATATTTT
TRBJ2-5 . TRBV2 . CASSETAGPYTQYF TGTGCCAGCAGTGAAACGGCGGGCCCGTACACCCAGTACTTC
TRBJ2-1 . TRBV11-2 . CASSLAPENEQFF TGTGCCAGCAGCTTAGCCCCCGAGAATGAGCAGTTCTTC
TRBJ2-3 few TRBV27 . CASSLFSGSTDTQYF TGTGCCAGCAGTTTATTTAGCGGAAGCACAGATACGCAGTATTTT
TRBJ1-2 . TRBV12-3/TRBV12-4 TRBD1 CASSLGQDYGYTF TGTGCCAGCAGCCTAGGACAGGATTATGGCTACACCTTC
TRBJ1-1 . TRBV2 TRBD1 CASSYTGEGTEAFF TGTGCCAGCAGTTATACAGGGGAAGGGACTGAAGCTTTCTTT
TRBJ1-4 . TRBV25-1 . CASIRWRAASWPNEKLFF TGTGCCAGCATCCGCTGGAGGGCGGCGAGTTGGCCTAATGAAAAACTGTTTTTT
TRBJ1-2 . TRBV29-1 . CSVIQEGGYTF TGCAGCGTTATACAGGAAGGTGGCTACACCTTC
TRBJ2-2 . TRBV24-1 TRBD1 CATSDDRAGELFF TGTGCCACCAGTGATGACAGGGCCGGGGAGCTGTTTTTT
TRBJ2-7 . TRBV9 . CASSESLEPSYEQYF TGTGCCAGCAGCGAGTCTTTAGAACCCTCCTACGAGCAGTACTTC
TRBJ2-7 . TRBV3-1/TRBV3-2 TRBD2 CASSDPSGRYEQYF TGTGCCAGCAGCGATCCTAGCGGGAGGTACGAGCAGTACTTC
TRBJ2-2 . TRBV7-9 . CASSFSQETGELFF TGTGCCAGCAGCTTCTCACAGGAGACCGGGGAGCTGTTTTTT
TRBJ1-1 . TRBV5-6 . CASSGGIRGPAEAFF TGTGCCAGCAGCGGCGGGATTAGGGGTCCCGCTGAAGCTTTCTTT
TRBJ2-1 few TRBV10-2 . CASSRLRTERDEQFF TGCGCCAGCAGCCGCTTAAGGACAGAACGGGATGAGCAGTTCTTC
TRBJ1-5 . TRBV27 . CASSPLDSLNQPQHF TGTGCCAGCAGCCCCCTTGACAGCCTCAATCAGCCCCAGCATTTT
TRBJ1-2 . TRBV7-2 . CASSLWHREINYGYTF TGTGCCAGCAGCTTATGGCACAGGGAAATTAACTATGGCTACACCTTC
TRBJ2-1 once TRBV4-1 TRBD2 CASSLHVRLAGDNNEQFF TGCGCCAGCAGTCTTCACGTACGACTAGCGGGAGATAACAATGAGCAGTTCTTC
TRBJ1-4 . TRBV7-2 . CASSLGPNNEKLFF TGTGCCAGCAGCTTAGGTCCAAATAATGAAAAACTGTTTTTT
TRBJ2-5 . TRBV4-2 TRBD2 CASSRGLAGDETQYF TGTGCCAGCAGCCGGGGACTAGCGGGAGATGAGACCCAGTACTTC
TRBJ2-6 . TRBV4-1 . CASSQDQGPSGANVLTF TGCGCCAGCAGCCAAGACCAGGGTCCCTCTGGGGCCAACGTCCTGACTTTC
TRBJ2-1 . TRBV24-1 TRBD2 CATSDLRFGAGRVNEQFF TGTGCCACCAGTGATTTGAGGTTCGGAGCGGGAAGGGTCAATGAGCAGTTCTTC
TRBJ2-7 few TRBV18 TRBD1 CASSPLFTGGSYEQYF TGTGCCAGCTCACCACTCTTCACAGGGGGATCCTACGAGCAGTACTTC
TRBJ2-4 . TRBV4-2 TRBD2 CASSQDPSGRTNIQYF TGTGCCAGCAGCCAAGATCCTAGCGGGAGGACAAACATTCAGTACTTC
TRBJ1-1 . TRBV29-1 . CSVGRQMNTEAFF TGCAGCGTTGGCAGGCAGATGAACACTGAAGCTTTCTTT
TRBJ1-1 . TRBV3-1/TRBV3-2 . CASGSGWTEAFF TGTGCCAGCGGTTCCGGGTGGACTGAAGCTTTCTTT
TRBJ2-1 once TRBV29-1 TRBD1 CSVAGTGWDEQFF TGCAGCGTCGCCGGGACAGGTTGGGATGAGCAGTTCTTC
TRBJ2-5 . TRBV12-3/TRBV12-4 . CASSPRVSETQYF TGTGCCAGCAGCCCCAGGGTCTCGGAGACCCAGTACTTC
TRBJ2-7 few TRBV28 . CASRVSSYEQYF TGTGCCAGCAGGGTCAGCTCCTACGAGCAGTACTTC
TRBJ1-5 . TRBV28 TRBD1 CASSSGQGYVSNQPQHF TGTGCCAGCAGTTCGGGACAGGGATACGTTAGCAATCAGCCCCAGCATTTT
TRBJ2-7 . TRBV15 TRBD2 CATSRDRLAGGYEQYF TGTGCCACCAGCAGAGATCGGCTAGCGGGAGGGTACGAGCAGTACTTC
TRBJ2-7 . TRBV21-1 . CASSPTEGCEQYF TGTGCCAGCAGCCCCACGGAGGGCTGCGAGCAGTACTTC
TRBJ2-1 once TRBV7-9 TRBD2 CASSLVASGSNEQFF TGTGCCAGCAGCTTAGTCGCTAGCGGGAGCAATGAGCAGTTCTTC
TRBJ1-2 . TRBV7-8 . CASSSILRADGYTF TGTGCCAGCAGCTCCATCCTCAGGGCTGACGGCTACACCTTC
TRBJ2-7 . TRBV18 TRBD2 CASSPDLAGSYEQYF TGTGCCAGCTCGCCAGACCTAGCGGGTTCCTACGAGCAGTACTTC